The clone carrying this TCR beta chain was seen more than once but under ten times. From germline, CDR1 is LGHDT and CDR2 YNNKEL (reference sequence). Trimming took 3 bases from V and 8 from J, leaving 17 bases between them. The CDR3 contains 15 residues. Under the authors' procedure: For nucleated cells, counts were estimated from reference gene primer amplification. Sequenced by immunoSEQ multiplex PCR; TCRdb stores in-frame clones only, minus some. V and J calls and clone size follow that table, whereas D and trimming were derived from the DNA. Of some 150,000 clones in the sample, approximately 80% are singletons; the top ten hold approximately 5%. This specimen belongs to a study of blood T cell repertoires in COVID-19. Study-level background: Some COVID-19 samples were acute and others convalescent; all came from the United States, Italy and Spain. From T cells, B-cell-depleted T cells, or PBMCs came the material, which was cDNA or gDNA.

The genes are TRBV3-1 (or the pseudogene TRBV3-2) and TRBJ2-1; maybe TRBD1 (6 bases). This receptor was obtained from a woman between 45 and 65 years old with acute or convalescent COVID-19. The sample consisted of peripheral blood. CDR3 residues: CASSQGTGKRHEQFF. The CDR3 DNA is TGTGCCAGCAGCCAGGGTACAGGGAAACGCCATGAGCAGTTCTTC.